Each of the 30 T cell receptor beta chains below was sequenced from the same sample in a study of pediatric ulcerative colitis. Profiled with immunoSEQ multiplex PCR; TCRdb holds only in-frame clones, not every one. The data hold 25,000 to 35,000 clones, with roughly 86% observed a single time. The sample was blood. These receptors came from a boy between 5 and 17 years old with severe ulcerative colitis.

This clone showed up just once. The chain is built from TRBV30 and TRBJ2-2; possibly TRBD2 for D (5 bases). V shed 0 bases and J shed 5 bases, with 10 bases lying between them. Germline V gene lookup returns CDR1 GTSNPN and CDR2 SVGIG (reference sequence). CDR3 size: 14 residues. The chain's CDR3 is CAWSVSGITGELFF. The CDR3 coding sequence is TGTGCCTGGAGTGTATCCGGGATTACCGGGGAGCTGTTTTTT.

This clone was seen more than once but under ten times. The rearrangement links TRBV4-1 to TRBJ1-5; weak D call: TRBD1 (5 bases). The ends were cut back, 0 bases at V and 4 bases at J, with 13 bases in the middle. Germline CDR1 reads MGHRA; CDR2 reads YSYEKL. The CDR3 consists of 16 residues. CDR3: CASSQEWGTLNQPQHF. CDR3 DNA: TGCGCCAGCAGCCAAGAGTGGGGCACATTAAATCAGCCCCAGCATTTT.

The V gene is TRBV4-1, the J gene TRBJ2-2, with D possibly TRBD2 on 5 matching bases. CDR1 and CDR2 (germline): MGHRA, YSYEKL. Trimming cost V 1 base and J 7 bases, with 19 bases left between them. The CDR3 is 17 residues long. The CDR3 spells CASSQGAKGLRGGELFF. In DNA form, the CDR3 reads TGCGCCAGCAGCCAAGGGGCGAAAGGGTTACGGGGCGGGGAGCTGTTTTTT.

This chain connects TRBV7-9 to TRBJ1-2; TRBD1 might be the D (5 bases). From germline, CDR1 is SEHNR and CDR2 FQNEAQ (reference sequence). The CDR3 loop spans 13 amino acids. Trimming pared 8 bases from V and 0 bases from J, leaving 10 bases between. CDR3 residues: CASSGGANYGYTF. CDR3 nucleotide sequence: TGTGCCAGCTCCGGGGGGGCTAACTATGGCTACACCTTC.

The chain links TRBV6-1 to TRBJ1-2; the D gene is possibly TRBD1 (5 bases). The CDR3 consists of 15 residues. CDR1 is MNHNS and CDR2 is SASEGT in the germline V gene. Trimming pared 10 bases from V and 6 bases from J, leaving 24 bases between. The CDR3 sequence is CATGVWGNRRDGYTF. CDR3 nucleotide sequence: TGTGCCACGGGGGTCTGGGGGAACCGGAGAGATGGCTACACCTTC.

The chain combines TRBV11-1 with TRBJ2-2; weak D call: TRBD2 (7 bases). Germline V gene sequence: CDR1 SGHAT, CDR2 FQDESV (reference sequence). Deletions cut 5 bases from V and 5 bases from J, with 15 bases between. The CDR3 extends over 15 amino acids. For the CDR3, the DNA is TGTGCCAGCAGCCGGGGGGAAAGGGGGACCGGGGAGCTGTTTTTT. The encoded protein is CASSRGERGTGELFF.

This chain joins TRBV5-1 and TRBJ2-3; D not certain. The CDR3 consists of 11 residues. Germline assignment: CDR1 SGHRS and CDR2 YFSETQ. Between the trimmed V and J ends, which lost 7 bases and 6 bases, there was a span of 9 bases. CDR3 nucleotide sequence: TGCGCCAGCGTCCTTGGGGATACGCAGTATTTT. It is translated as CASVLGDTQYF.

V and J are TRBV10-2 and TRBJ1-2; 8 bases are a match to TRBD1. The CDR3 is 13 residues long. Germline CDR1 and CDR2: WSHSY and SAAADI. Trimming at V came to 5 bases and at J to 8 bases, leaving 7 bases not matched to a gene. The CDR3 DNA reads TGCGCCAGCAGTATATCTCAGGGGGCGGGCTACACCTTC. This codes for CASSISQGAGYTF.

This rearrangement joins TRBV27 to TRBJ1-4, with 8 bases identical to TRBD1. Germline CDR1 MNHEY, CDR2 SMNVEV (reference sequence). This CDR3 contains 16 residues. Losses at the gene ends were 6 bases for V and 3 bases for J; bases not matched to a gene: 9. CDR3 DNA sequence: TGTGCCAGCAGAAAACGACAGGGGTCCTCTAATGAAAAACTGTTTTTT. Translated: CASRKRQGSSNEKLFF.

The chain employs TRBV14 and TRBJ2-2; TRBD1 matches at 8 bases. With V trimmed by 3 bases and J by 1 base, 10 bases remained unmatched. Germline CDR1 SGHDN, CDR2 FVKESK. This CDR3 is built from 18 residues. In nucleotides, the CDR3 is TGTGCCAGCAGCCATGATGGAACAGGGGGTTGGAACACCGGGGAGCTGTTTTTT. Its translation: CASSHDGTGGWNTGELFF.

The chain recombines TRBV5-8 with TRBJ1-4; the D gene is possibly TRBD1 (5 bases). V lost 9 bases, J lost 8 bases, and 11 bases lay in between. The CDR3 is 11 amino acids. Per germline, CDR1 SGHTS and CDR2 YDEGEE. In DNA, the CDR3 is TGTGCCACAGGACGGACAGAAAAACTGTTTTTT. Its protein product is CATGRTEKLFF. The full variable domain, in which reference TRBV5-8 and TRBJ1-4 provide the parts outside the CDR3, is EAGVTQSPTHLIKTRGQQATLRCSPISGHTSVYWYQQALGLGLQFLLWYDEGEERNRGNFPPRFSGRQFPNYSSELNVNALELEDSALYLCATGRTEKLFFGSGTQLSVL.

The rearrangement uses TRBV7-9 and TRBJ1-6; TRBD1 matches at 7 bases. The CDR3 loop spans 18 amino acids. Germline-derived CDR1 and CDR2 are SEHNR and FQNEAQ (reference sequence). V shed 5 bases and J 11 bases; nucleotides not matched to a gene: 21. The CDR3 protein is CASSTTAWDSRLSAPLHF. The CDR3 bases are TGTGCCAGCAGCACAACCGCCTGGGACAGCAGACTTAGTGCACCCCTCCACTTT.

The chain uses TRBV2 and TRBJ1-4, with D maybe TRBD1 (6 bases). Germline CDR1 reads SNHLY; CDR2 reads FYNNEI. With 6 bases removed from V and 7 bases from J, the gap between germline ends came to 9 bases. The CDR3 loop spans 12 amino acids. CDR3 DNA: TGTGCCAGCAGAGGGACACCTGAAAAACTGTTTTTT. Encoded protein: CASRGTPEKLFF.

This chain uses TRBV27 with TRBJ1-1, with D possibly being TRBD1 (6 bases). Germline CDR1 and CDR2: MNHEY and SMNVEV (reference sequence). The CDR3 runs 14 residues. Trimming removed 8 bases at V and 5 bases at J, with 18 bases between. The CDR3 DNA sequence: TGTGCCAGCTCTAAAGAGGGGGGATTGACTGAAGCTTTCTTT. This codes for CASSKEGGLTEAFF.

The V call is TRBV4-1, the J call TRBJ2-7; 14 nucleotides line up with TRBD2. Germline V CDR1 and CDR2: MGHRA, YSYEKL. The trim removed 4 bases at V and 2 bases at J, leaving 10 bases unmatched. This CDR3 contains 18 residues. CDR3 in amino acids: CASSRLTSGGAVAYEQYF. In DNA form, the CDR3 reads TGCGCCAGCAGCCGCCTGACTAGCGGGGGGGCCGTCGCCTACGAGCAGTACTTC.

The chain carries TRBV7-8 and TRBJ2-7; D possibly uses TRBD1 or TRBD2 (8 bases each). CDR1 and CDR2 (germline): SGHVS, FQNEAQ. CDR3 length: 15 residues. V lost 7 bases, J lost 3 bases, and 19 bases lay in between. The CDR3 DNA is TGTGCCAGCACCCGGGGGGGGACAGGTAACTACGAGCAGTACTTC. Protein: CASTRGGTGNYEQYF.

CDR3 bases: TGTGCCAGCAGCTTTACAGGGGAGACCCAGTACTTC. Its translation: CASSFTGETQYF. This chain uses TRBV5-6 with TRBJ2-5, with D possibly being TRBD1 (6 bases). The germline gives CDR1 SGHDT, CDR2 YYEEEE. The V end was cut by 2 bases, the J end by 5 bases, with 7 bases between. The CDR3 is made up of 12 amino acids.

V gene TRBV19 combines with J gene TRBJ1-1; 8 bases match TRBD1. The V gene end was trimmed by 4 bases and the J gene end by 3 bases; junction bases not matched to a gene: 10. The CDR3 spans 16 residues. Germline V CDR1 and CDR2: LNHDA, SQIVND (reference sequence). The CDR3 loop reads CASSTVLDRDDTEAFF. For the CDR3, the DNA is TGTGCCAGTAGTACGGTCCTGGACAGGGATGACACTGAAGCTTTCTTT.

The chain recombines TRBV5-1 with TRBJ1-1; 7 nucleotides line up with TRBD1. V trimming: 3 bases; J trimming: 3 bases; junction bases outside the gene matches: 11. The CDR3 consists of 16 residues. In germline, CDR1 is SGHRS, CDR2 YFSETQ. The CDR3, as DNA: TGCGCCAGCAGCTCAGTCTTTAGGGGGACAGACACTGAAGCTTTCTTT. This encodes CASSSVFRGTDTEAFF.

This clone was seen a single time. The chain has TRBV2 and TRBJ2-7; 8 nucleotides align to TRBD1. The CDR3 has 12 residues. Trimming at V came to 8 bases and at J to 7 bases, leaving 7 bases not matched to a gene. Germline lookup yields CDR1 SNHLY and CDR2 FYNNEI. In nucleotides, the CDR3 is TGTGCCAGCGGTCAGGGGGCGGGGGAGCAGTACTTC. As protein: CASGQGAGEQYF.

This clone was counted once. This chain uses TRBV30 with TRBJ2-1, with 8 bases fitting TRBD1. With V trimmed by 0 bases and J by 7 bases, 5 bases remained unmatched. The CDR3 has 14 amino acids. CDR1 GTSNPN and CDR2 SVGIG come from the germline V gene (reference sequence). Written as DNA, the CDR3 is TGTGCCTGGAGTGTAGGCAGGGGGCATAATGAGCAGTTCTTC. Residues: CAWSVGRGHNEQFF.

The V gene is TRBV19, the J gene TRBJ2-1, with D uncertain. Germline V lookup: CDR1 LNHDA, CDR2 SQIVND (reference sequence). V was clipped by 3 bases and J by 8 bases, with 11 bases between them. The CDR3 extends over 13 amino acids. DNA of the CDR3: TGTGCCAGTAGTATCGTCCTCTGGGATGAGCAGTTCTTC. This sequence encodes CASSIVLWDEQFF.

This clone was recorded a few times. The CDR3 DNA sequence: TGTGCCAGCAGCTTTGGACTCGAAGCTTTCTTT. The encoded protein is CASSFGLEAFF. The chain combines TRBV5-4 with TRBJ1-1; D is uncertain. Germline assignment: CDR1 SGHNT and CDR2 YYREEE (reference sequence). This CDR3 contains 11 residues. V lost 2 bases and J 8 bases, leaving 7 bases between the germline ends.

The chain uses TRBV2 and TRBJ1-5; the match to TRBD1 covers 9 bases. This CDR3 is built from 14 residues. V dropped 7 bases and J dropped 3; count of bases not matched to a gene: 4. Germline CDR1 reads SNHLY; CDR2 reads FYNNEI. This CDR3 is CASTGTGPNQPQHF. CDR3 nucleotides: TGTGCCAGCACCGGGACAGGGCCCAATCAGCCCCAGCATTTT.

This rearrangement joins TRBV19 to TRBJ1-2, with D tentatively TRBD1 (6 bases). The V end lost 6 bases, the J end lost 6 bases, and 14 bases lay between the germline ends. The CDR3 sequence is 13 residues long. CDR1 is LNHDA, CDR2 SQIVND, per germline (reference sequence). CDR3 sequence: CASRHQGWDGYTF. The CDR3 DNA reads TGTGCCAGTAGGCACCAGGGGTGGGATGGCTACACCTTC.

V is TRBV6-5 and J is TRBJ1-1, with D unclear. The germline gives CDR1 MNHEY, CDR2 SVGAGI. The CDR3 covers 13 residues. V was cut by 2 bases and J by 5 bases, with 9 bases left in between. CDR3 coding DNA: TGTGCCAGCAGTTACCGGGGAGGTACTGAAGCTTTCTTT. Amino acids: CASSYRGGTEAFF.

Here the CDR3 DNA reads TGTGCCAGCAGCCAAGATATTCGAGATGGCTACACCTTC. It codes for CASSQDIRDGYTF. V and J are TRBV14 and TRBJ1-2; D uncertain. Germline CDR1 SGHDN, CDR2 FVKESK. Trimming pared 0 bases from V and 6 bases from J, leaving 8 bases between. This CDR3 contains 13 residues.

The V call is TRBV6-1, the J call TRBJ2-5; 8 bases align to TRBD1. This CDR3 region has 15 residues. Per the germline V gene, CDR1 is MNHNS and CDR2 is SASEGT. J gave up 3 bases and V 2 bases, and 5 bases lay outside the gene matches. CDR3 bases: TGTGCCAGCAGTGAAAATCAGGGGGCGGAAGAGACCCAGTACTTC. Translation gives CASSENQGAEETQYF.

The rearrangement links TRBV11-2 to TRBJ1-1; TRBD1 is a possible D gene (6 bases). There are 13 residues in the CDR3. In germline, CDR1 is SGHAT, CDR2 FQNNGV. Trimming removed 5 bases at V and 1 base at J, with 8 bases between. The CDR3 DNA follows: TGTGCCAGCAGCCTACAGGGGAACACTGAAGCTTTCTTT. Protein product: CASSLQGNTEAFF.

The sample holds one count of this clone. This chain connects TRBV29-1 to TRBJ2-7, with 9 nucleotides matching TRBD2. V was clipped by 5 bases and J by 4 bases; unmatched bases: 3. CDR1 and CDR2 (germline): SQVTM, ANQGSEA. The CDR3 spans 12 residues. CDR3 nucleotides: TGCAGCGTTAGTAGCGGGGGATACGAGCAGTACTTC. As protein: CSVSSGGYEQYF.